The rows below give T cell receptor beta chains drawn from one sample of a study of blood T cells in healthy people across ages. TCRdb re-derived calls from the 5' RACE reads in MiXCR, one entry per CDR3 protein. Of 890,000 or so distinct CDR3 sequences listed, 62% are singletons. The source material was blood. These receptors were obtained from a man between 25 and 39 years old in good health. Each CDR3 is given with its conserved first and last residue. A D gene is named only where the DNA matches it firmly. Size is omitted from some rows. Given values are once, few, many or a class for expanded clones.

TRBD2 TRBJ2-3 few TRBV4-2 TGTGCCAGCAGCCAAGGGGGGGGACCTCCAGATACGCAGTATTTT CASSQGGGPPDTQYF
. TRBJ2-1 . TRBV20-1 TGCAGTGCTAGAGGGATGAGCGGTAGCTCCTACAATGAGCAGTTCTTC CSARGMSGSSYNEQFF
. TRBJ1-6 . TRBV10-3 TGTGCCATTGGCGGGGGCAGTCCGAGCTCCTATAATTCACCCCTCCACTTT CAIGGGSPSSYNSPLHF
TRBD2 TRBJ2-7 . TRBV6-5 TGTGCCAGCAGTTACTCGATCCAGCGGGGAACCCACGAGCAGTACTTC CASSYSIQRGTHEQYF
TRBD2 TRBJ2-1 . TRBV29-1 TGCAGCGTCCCCGGGACTAGCGGGCAACCTCCCTACAATGAGCAGTTCTTC CSVPGTSGQPPYNEQFF
TRBD1 TRBJ2-7 . TRBV12-3/TRBV12-4 TGTGCCAGCAGTCACCGGGACAGGGAGGCCTACGAGCAGTACTTC CASSHRDREAYEQYF
. TRBJ1-3 . TRBV28 TGTGCCAGCACCATCGGGCAGCTCTCTGGAAACACCATATATTTT CASTIGQLSGNTIYF
. TRBJ2-7 . TRBV6-5 TGTGCCAGCAGACGAACGAGCAATTTGGGTGAGCAGTACTTC CASRRTSNLGEQYF
TRBD2 TRBJ2-1 . TRBV6-5 TGTGCCAGCAGCCAGACTAGCGGGGGTCACCGTGAGCAGTTCTTC CASSQTSGGHREQFF
TRBD2 TRBJ2-1 few TRBV6-2/TRBV6-3 TGTGCCAGCAGTTTCGGGGGGGACTACCTTTACAATGAGCAGTTCTTC CASSFGGDYLYNEQFF
. TRBJ1-4 once TRBV5-1 TGCGCCAGCAGCTTGAGGCAGACCGGGGAAAAACTGTTTTTT CASSLRQTGEKLFF
. TRBJ1-5 . TRBV29-1 TGCAGCGTGGGCCCCGGGGGCATTAATCAGCCCCAGCATTTT CSVGPGGINQPQHF
. TRBJ2-7 . TRBV13 TGTGCCAGCAGCCCGCCAACAGGGTACTACGAGCAGTACTTC CASSPPTGYYEQYF
. TRBJ2-4 . TRBV20-1 TGCAGTGCTAACCTGGGGGCGGGAAACATTCAGTACTTC CSANLGAGNIQYF
. TRBJ1-1 . TRBV6-1 TGTGCCAGCAGTCCGGACATTCTGAACACTGAAGCTTTCTTT CASSPDILNTEAFF
TRBD1 TRBJ1-4 . TRBV4-3 TGCGCCAGCAGCCAAGATGTACCGGACAGGGGAGAAGAAAAACTGTTTTTT CASSQDVPDRGEEKLFF
TRBD2 TRBJ2-1 . TRBV10-3 TGTGCCATCAGTGAGTCACTAGCGGGGCCCTACAATGAGCAGTTCTTC CAISESLAGPYNEQFF
TRBD2 TRBJ2-5 . TRBV20-1 TGCAGTGCTAGTGCGGGAGGGACACTACAAGAGACCCAGTACTTC CSASAGGTLQETQYF
. TRBJ2-7 once TRBV12-3/TRBV12-4 TGTGCCAGCAGTAGGATCGGGCAGTACGAGCAGTACTTC CASSRIGQYEQYF
. TRBJ2-1 . TRBV2 TGTGCCAGCAACCCCACCTACAATGAGCAGTTCTTC CASNPTYNEQFF
TRBD1 TRBJ2-3 . TRBV7-6 TGTGCCAGCAGCCTCGGGACAGGGGGCTTAGGAGATACGCAGTATTTT CASSLGTGGLGDTQYF
TRBD2 TRBJ2-3 . TRBV20-1 TGCAGTGCCATCGCGGGGGGGCAGTCGTATTTT CSAIAGGQSYF
TRBD1 TRBJ1-1 many TRBV5-1 TGCGCCAGCAGCTTGGAGCCGACAGGGGCGGCTTTCTTT CASSLEPTGAAFF
TRBD2 TRBJ2-1 few TRBV9 TGTGCCAGCAGCGTAGGTCCTAGCGGGGTTGGCAATGAGCAGTTCTTC CASSVGPSGVGNEQFF
. TRBJ1-5 . TRBV18 TGTGCCAGCTCACCGCGTTCCATACTTAATCAGCCCCAGCATTTT CASSPRSILNQPQHF
TRBD1 TRBJ2-5 few TRBV14 TGTGCCAGCAGCCTGACAGGGGAGCAAGAGACCCAGTACTTC CASSLTGEQETQYF
. TRBJ2-7 . TRBV20-1 TGCAGTGCCCGGAGAGGAGGGGCCTACGAGCAGTACTTC CSARRGGAYEQYF